Many counts were recorded for the clone carrying this TCR beta chain. Its specificity is not known. This record belongs to a study of CD8 T cells in ankylosing spondylitis. In TCRdb, the 5' RACE reads were re-called with MiXCR into one record per CDR3 protein. The profile shows about 210,000 distinct CDR3 sequences, 8% to 10% of them singletons. The CDR3 consists of 15 residues. V dropped 2 bases and J dropped 0 bases, with 9 bases sitting between them. Germline-derived CDR1 and CDR2 are SGHRS and YFSETQ. Study-level findings and limits: Peripheral blood samples showed relatively rare disease-linked clones, and these clones were CD8+. Significant enrichment of disease-linked clones was reportedly seen in matched ankylosing spondylitis synovial fluid.

Sequences were obtained from blood, either unsorted or a sorted T cell fraction (not recorded which). The chain uses TRBV5-1 and TRBJ2-1; tentatively, D is TRBD1 (6 bases). This receptor was obtained from a female donor with ankylosing spondylitis or in good health (not recorded which). As DNA, the CDR3 is TGCGCCAGCAGCTTCGGACAGAGCTCCTACAATGAGCAGTTCTTC. Protein sequence: CASSFGQSSYNEQFF.